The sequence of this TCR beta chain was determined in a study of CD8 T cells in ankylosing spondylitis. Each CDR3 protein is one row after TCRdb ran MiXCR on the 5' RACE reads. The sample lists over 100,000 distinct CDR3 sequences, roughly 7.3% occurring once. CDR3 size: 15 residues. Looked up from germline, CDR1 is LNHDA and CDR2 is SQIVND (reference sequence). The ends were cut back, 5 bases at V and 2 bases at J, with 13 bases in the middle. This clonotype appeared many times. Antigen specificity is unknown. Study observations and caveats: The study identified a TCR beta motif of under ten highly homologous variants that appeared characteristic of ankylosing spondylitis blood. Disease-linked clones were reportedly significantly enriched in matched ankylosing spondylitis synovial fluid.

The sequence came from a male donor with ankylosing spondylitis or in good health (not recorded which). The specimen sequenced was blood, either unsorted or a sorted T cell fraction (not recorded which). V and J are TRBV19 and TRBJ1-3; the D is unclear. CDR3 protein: CASSWATETGNTIYF. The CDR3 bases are TGTGCCAGTAGTTGGGCCACAGAAACTGGAAACACCATATATTTT.